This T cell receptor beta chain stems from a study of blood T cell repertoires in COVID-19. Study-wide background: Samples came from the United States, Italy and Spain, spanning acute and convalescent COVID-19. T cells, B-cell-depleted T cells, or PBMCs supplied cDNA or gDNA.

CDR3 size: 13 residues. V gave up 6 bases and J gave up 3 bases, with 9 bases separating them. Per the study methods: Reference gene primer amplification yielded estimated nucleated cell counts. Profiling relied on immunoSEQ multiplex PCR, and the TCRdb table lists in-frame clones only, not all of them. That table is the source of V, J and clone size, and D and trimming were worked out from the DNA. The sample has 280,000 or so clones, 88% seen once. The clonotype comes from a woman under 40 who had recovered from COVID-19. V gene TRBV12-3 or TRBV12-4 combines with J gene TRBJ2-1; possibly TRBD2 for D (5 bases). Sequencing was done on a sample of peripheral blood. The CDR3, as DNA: TGTGCCAGCAGGGGAACTAGCTACAATGAGCAGTTCTTC. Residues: CASRGTSYNEQFF.